The clone carrying this T cell receptor (beta chain) was seen a few times. Its antigen is still unknown. Then a second PCR, running about 6 to 12 cycles, was carried out with a sample-barcoded 5' primer and a J-beta primer mix. Using its own MiXCR run on the 5' RACE reads, TCRdb lists one record per CDR3 protein. The sample records about 1.8 million distinct CDR3 sequences, around 48% being singletons. The sample comes from a study of blood T cells in healthy people across ages. CDR3 length equals 12 residues. From germline, CDR1 is SGHRS and CDR2 YFSETQ. With 5 bases clipped from V and 6 bases from J, the junction kept 4 bases outside the gene matches. The sample providers were healthy Caucasian people from Russia, aged about 6 to 95. Extracted total RNA amounted to at least 5 micrograms for each sample. Whole-study results and caveats: Estimates drawn from one million T cells were deemed to understate diversity.

Sequencing used blood. V is TRBV5-1 and J is TRBJ1-2; 7 nucleotides match TRBD1. This receptor was obtained from a woman aged 40 to 55 in good health. CDR3 amino acids: CASRPGGHGYTF. The CDR3 nucleotides read TGCGCCAGCAGGCCAGGGGGTCATGGCTACACCTTC.